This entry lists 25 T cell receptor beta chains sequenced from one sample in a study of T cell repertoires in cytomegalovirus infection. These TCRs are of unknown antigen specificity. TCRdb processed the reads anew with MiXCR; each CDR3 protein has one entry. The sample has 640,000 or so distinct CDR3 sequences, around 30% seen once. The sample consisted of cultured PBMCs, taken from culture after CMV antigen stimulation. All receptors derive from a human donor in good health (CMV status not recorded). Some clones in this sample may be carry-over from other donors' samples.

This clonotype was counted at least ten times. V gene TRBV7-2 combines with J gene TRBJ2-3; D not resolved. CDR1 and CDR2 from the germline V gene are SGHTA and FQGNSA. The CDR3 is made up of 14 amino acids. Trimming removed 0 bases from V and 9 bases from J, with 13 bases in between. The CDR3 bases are TGTGCCAGCAGCTTAGCGCCCGGGCCAATCACGCAGTATTTT. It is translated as CASSLAPGPITQYF.

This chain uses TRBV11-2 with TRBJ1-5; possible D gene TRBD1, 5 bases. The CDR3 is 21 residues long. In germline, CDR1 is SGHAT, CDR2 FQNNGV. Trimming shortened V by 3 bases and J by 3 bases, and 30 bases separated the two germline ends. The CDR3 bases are TGTGCCAGCAGCTTCCTCCATACCCGAGGGATATTCTGGGGGATCAATCAGCCCCAGCATTTT. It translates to CASSFLHTRGIFWGINQPQHF.

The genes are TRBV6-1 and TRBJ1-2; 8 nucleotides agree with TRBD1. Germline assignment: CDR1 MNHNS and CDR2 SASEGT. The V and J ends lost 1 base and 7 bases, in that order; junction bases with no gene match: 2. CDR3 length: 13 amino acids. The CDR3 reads CASSEGQGSGYTF. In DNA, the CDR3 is TGTGCCAGCAGTGAAGGACAGGGGTCTGGCTACACCTTC.

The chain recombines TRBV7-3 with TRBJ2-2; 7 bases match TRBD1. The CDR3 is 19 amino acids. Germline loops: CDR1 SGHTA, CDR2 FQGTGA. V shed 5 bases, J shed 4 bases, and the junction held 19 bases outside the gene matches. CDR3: CASSLPVSRRQGGTGELFF. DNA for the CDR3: TGTGCCAGCAGCCTTCCCGTGTCTAGACGACAGGGTGGCACCGGGGAGCTGTTTTTT.

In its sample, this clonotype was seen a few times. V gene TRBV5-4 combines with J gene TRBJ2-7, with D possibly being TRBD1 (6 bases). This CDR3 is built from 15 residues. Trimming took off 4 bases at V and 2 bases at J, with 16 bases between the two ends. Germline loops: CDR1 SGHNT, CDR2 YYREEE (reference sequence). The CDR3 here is CASSAGQSNTYEQYF. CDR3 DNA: TGTGCCAGCAGCGCTGGACAGTCAAATACCTACGAGCAGTACTTC.

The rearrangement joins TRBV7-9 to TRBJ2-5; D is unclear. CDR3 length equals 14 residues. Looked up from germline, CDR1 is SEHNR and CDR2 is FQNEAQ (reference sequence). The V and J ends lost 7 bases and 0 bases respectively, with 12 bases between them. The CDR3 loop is CASNRLPHQETQYF. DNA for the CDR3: TGTGCCAGCAACCGTCTTCCTCACCAAGAGACCCAGTACTTC.

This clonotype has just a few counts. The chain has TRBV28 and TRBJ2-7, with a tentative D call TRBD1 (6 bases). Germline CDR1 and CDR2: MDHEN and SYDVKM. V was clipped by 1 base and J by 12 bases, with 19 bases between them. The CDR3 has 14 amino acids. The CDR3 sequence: CASSLSQDSQSWYF. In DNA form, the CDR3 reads TGTGCCAGCAGTTTATCCCAGGACAGTCAAAGTTGGTACTTC.

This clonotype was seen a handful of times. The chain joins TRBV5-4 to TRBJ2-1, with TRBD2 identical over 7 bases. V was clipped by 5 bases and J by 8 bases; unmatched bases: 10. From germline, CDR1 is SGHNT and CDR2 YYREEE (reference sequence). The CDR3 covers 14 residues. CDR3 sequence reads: CASRSETSSDEQFF. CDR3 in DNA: TGTGCCAGCAGAAGCGAGACTAGCTCGGATGAGCAGTTCTTC.

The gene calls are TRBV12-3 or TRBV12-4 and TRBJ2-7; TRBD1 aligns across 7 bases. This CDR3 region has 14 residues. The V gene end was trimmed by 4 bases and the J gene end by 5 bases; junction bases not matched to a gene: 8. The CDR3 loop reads CASSSHRGVHEQYF. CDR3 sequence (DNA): TGTGCCAGCAGTTCCCACAGGGGCGTCCACGAGCAGTACTTC.

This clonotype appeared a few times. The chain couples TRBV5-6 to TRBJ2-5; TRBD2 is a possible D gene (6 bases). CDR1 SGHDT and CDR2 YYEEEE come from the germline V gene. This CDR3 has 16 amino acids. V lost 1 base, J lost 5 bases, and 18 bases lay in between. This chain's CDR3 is CASSLSLGTAGETQYF. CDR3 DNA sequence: TGTGCCAGCAGCTTGTCACTTGGTACGGCGGGGGAGACCCAGTACTTC.

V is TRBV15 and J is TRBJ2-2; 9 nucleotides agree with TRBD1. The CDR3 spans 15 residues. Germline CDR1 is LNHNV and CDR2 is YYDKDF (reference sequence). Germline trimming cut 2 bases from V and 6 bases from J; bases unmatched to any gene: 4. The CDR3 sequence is CATSRTGQGAGELFF. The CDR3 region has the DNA TGTGCCACCAGCAGAACGGGACAGGGTGCCGGGGAGCTGTTTTTT.

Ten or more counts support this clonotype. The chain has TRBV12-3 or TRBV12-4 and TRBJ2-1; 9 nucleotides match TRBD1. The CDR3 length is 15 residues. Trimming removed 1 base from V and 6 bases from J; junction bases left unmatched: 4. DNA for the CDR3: TGTGCCAGCAGTTTAGGGACAGGGGTGGCCAATGAGCAGTTCTTC. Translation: CASSLGTGVANEQFF.

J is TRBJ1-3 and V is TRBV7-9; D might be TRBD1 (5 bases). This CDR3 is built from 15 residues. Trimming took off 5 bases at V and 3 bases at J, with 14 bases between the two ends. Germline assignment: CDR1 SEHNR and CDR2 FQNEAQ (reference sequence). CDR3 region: CASSPLRGDGNTIYF. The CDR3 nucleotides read TGTGCCAGCAGCCCTCTTAGGGGAGATGGAAACACCATATATTTT.

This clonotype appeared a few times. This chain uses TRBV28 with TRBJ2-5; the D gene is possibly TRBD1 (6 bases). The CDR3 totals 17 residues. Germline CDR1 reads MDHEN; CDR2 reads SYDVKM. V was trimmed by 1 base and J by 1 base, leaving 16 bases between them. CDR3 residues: CASSLYPPGQGQETQYF. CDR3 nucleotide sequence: TGTGCCAGCAGTTTATATCCACCGGGACAAGGCCAAGAGACCCAGTACTTC.

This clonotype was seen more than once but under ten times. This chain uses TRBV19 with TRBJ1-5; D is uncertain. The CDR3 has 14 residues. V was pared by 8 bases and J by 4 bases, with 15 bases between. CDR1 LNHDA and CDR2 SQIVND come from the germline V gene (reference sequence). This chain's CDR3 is CASDRAPVNQPQHF. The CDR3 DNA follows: TGTGCCAGTGATCGGGCCCCGGTTAATCAGCCCCAGCATTTT.

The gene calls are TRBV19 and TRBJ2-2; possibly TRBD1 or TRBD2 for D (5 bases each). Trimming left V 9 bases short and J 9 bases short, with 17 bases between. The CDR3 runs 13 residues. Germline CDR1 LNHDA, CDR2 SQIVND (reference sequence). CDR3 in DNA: TGTGCCAGCAAGACCAAGGGGACCAGGGAGCTGTTTTTT. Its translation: CASKTKGTRELFF.

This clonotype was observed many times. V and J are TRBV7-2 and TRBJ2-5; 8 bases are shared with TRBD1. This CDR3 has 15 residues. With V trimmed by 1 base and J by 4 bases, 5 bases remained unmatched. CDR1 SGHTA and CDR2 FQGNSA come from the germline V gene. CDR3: CASSLGAGGTETQYF. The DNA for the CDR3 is TGTGCCAGCAGCTTAGGCGCAGGGGGCACAGAGACCCAGTACTTC.

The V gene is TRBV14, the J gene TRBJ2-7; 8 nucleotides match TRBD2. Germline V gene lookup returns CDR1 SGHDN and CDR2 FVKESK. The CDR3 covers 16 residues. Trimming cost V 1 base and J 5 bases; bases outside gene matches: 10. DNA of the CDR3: TGTGCCAGCAGCCAAGCAGGCCCAAGCGGGAGCCACGAGCAGTACTTC. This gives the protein CASSQAGPSGSHEQYF.

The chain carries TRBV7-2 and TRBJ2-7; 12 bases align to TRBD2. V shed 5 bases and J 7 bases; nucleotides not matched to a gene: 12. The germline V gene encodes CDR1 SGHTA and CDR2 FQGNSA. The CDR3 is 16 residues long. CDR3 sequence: CASSPYLAGGPGEQYF. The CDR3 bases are TGTGCCAGCAGCCCCTACCTAGCGGGAGGGCCGGGGGAGCAGTACTTC.

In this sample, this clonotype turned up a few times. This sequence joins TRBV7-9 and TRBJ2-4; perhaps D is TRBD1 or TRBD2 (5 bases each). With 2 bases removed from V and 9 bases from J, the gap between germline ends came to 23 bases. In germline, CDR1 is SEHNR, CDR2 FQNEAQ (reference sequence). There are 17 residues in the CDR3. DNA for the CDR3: TGTGCCAGCAGCTTATCGATCTCCGGGACCCTACCAAGCATTCAGTACTTC. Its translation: CASSLSISGTLPSIQYF.

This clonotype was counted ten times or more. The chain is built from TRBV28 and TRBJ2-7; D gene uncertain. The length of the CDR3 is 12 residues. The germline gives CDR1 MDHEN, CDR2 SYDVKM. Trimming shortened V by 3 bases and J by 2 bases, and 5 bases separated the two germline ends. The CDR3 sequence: CASSFGAYEQYF. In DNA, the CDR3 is TGTGCCAGCAGTTTTGGGGCCTACGAGCAGTACTTC.

For the CDR3, the DNA is TGTGCCACCAGCAGAGCCGGGACTCGCTCCTACAATGAGCAGTTCTTC. The encoded protein is CATSRAGTRSYNEQFF. The J gene is TRBJ2-1, the V gene TRBV15; possible D gene TRBD2, 6 bases. The CDR3 is 16 residues long. CDR1 LNHNV and CDR2 YYDKDF come from the germline V gene (reference sequence). V shed 1 base and J shed 0 bases, with 10 bases lying between them.

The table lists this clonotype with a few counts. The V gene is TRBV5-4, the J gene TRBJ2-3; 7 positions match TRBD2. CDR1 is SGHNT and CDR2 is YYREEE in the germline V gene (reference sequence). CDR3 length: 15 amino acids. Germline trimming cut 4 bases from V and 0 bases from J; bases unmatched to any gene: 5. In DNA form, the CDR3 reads TGTGCCAGCAGCCGGGAGGCGGGAAGCACAGATACGCAGTATTTT. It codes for CASSREAGSTDTQYF. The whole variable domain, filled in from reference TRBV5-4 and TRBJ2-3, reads ETGVTQSPTHLIKTRGQQVTLRCSSQSGHNTVSWYQQALGQGPQFIFQYYREEENGRGNFPPRFSGLQFPNYSSELNVNALELDDSALYLCASSREAGSTDTQYFGPGTRLTVL.

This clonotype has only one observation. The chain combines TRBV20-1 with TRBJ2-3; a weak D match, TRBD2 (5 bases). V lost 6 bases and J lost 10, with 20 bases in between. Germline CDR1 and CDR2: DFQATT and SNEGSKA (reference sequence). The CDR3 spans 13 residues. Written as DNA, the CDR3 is TGCAGTGCGGGCGACTTCGACTATTTCCCGCAGTATTTT. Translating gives CSAGDFDYFPQYF.

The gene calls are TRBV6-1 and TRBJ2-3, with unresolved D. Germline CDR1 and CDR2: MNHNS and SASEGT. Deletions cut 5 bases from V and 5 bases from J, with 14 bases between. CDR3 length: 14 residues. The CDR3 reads CASSYSGREDTQYF. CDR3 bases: TGTGCCAGCAGTTACAGTGGTAGGGAAGATACGCAGTATTTT.